Described below is a single T cell receptor beta chain sequence and its context. The antigen is undetermined. These data are taken from a study of T cells in Graves' hyperthyroidism and ophthalmopathy. Study-wide results and caveats: From stable hyperthyroidism, ophthalmopathy was set apart by a 13 V-J model. Among clonotypes expanded in thyroid above 0.001, most were also found in blood.

The germline gives CDR1 LGHDT, CDR2 YNNKEL (reference sequence). This CDR3 comprises 14 residues. V lost 3 bases, J lost 11 bases, and 19 bases lay in between. Diagnostic assessment was based on clinical symptoms, serum thyroxine and TRAb, thyroid ultrasound and orbital computed tomography. Template material for amplifying TCR beta CDR3 regions consisted of RNA transcripts. The HTBI set primed first-round TCR CDR3 RT-PCR. MiXCR was run by TCRdb on the multiplex PCR reads, yielding one entry per CDR3 protein. The data show some 510,000 distinct CDR3 sequences, about 20% seen once. The receptor comes from a man between 18 and 35 years old with Graves' hyperthyroidism. Sequenced sample: blood. The chain links TRBV3-1 to TRBJ1-1; D call uncertain. In nucleotides, the CDR3 is TGTGCCAGCAGCCACACGCAGGCGAGAGGGAAGGCTTTCTTT. Residues: CASSHTQARGKAFF.